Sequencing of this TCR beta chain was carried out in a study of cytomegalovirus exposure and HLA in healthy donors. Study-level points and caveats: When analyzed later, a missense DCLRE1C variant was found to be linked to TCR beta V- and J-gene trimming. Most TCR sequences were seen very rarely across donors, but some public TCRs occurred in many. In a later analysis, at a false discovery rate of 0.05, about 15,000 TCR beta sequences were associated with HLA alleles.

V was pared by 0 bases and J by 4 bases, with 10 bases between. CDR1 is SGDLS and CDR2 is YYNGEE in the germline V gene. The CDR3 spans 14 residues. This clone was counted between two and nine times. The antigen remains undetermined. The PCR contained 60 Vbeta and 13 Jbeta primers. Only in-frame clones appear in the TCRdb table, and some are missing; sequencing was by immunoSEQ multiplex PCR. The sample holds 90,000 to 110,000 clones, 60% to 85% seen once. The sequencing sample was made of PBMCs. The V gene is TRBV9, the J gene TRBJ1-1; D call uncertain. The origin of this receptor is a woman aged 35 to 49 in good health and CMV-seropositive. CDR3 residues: CASSVVMDSTEAFF. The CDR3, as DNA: TGTGCCAGCAGCGTAGTTATGGACTCCACTGAAGCTTTCTTT.